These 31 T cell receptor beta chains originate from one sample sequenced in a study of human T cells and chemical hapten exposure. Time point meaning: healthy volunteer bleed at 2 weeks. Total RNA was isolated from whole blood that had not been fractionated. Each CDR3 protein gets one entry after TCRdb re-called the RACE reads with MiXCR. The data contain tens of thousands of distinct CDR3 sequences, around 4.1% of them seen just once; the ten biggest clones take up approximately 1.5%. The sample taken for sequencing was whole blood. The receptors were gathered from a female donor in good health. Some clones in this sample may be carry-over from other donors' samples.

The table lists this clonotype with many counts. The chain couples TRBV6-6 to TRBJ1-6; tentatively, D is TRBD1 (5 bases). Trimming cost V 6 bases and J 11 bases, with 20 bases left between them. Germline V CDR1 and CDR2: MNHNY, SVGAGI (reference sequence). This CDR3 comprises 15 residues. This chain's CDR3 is CASRQGSGFSPPLHF. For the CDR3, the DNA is TGTGCCAGCAGGCAGGGATCTGGGTTTAGTCCACCCCTCCACTTT.

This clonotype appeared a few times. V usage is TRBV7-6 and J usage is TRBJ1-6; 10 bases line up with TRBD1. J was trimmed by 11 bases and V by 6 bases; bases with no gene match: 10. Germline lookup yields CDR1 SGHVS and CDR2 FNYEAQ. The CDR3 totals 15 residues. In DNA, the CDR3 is TGTGCCAGCAGTTCGACGGGACAGGGGTCTACACCCCTCCACTTT. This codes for CASSSTGQGSTPLHF.

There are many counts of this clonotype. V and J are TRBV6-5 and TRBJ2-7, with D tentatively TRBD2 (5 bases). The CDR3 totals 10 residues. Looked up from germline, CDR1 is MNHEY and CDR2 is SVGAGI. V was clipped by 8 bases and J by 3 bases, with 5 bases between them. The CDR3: CASGLYEQYF. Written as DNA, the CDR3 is TGTGCCAGCGGACTCTACGAGCAGTACTTC.

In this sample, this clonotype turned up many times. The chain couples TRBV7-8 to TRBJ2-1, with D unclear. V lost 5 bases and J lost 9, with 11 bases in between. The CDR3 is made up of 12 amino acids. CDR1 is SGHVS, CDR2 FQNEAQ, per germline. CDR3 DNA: TGTGCCAGCAGCCTGACCCGCATTGAGCAGTTCTTC. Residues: CASSLTRIEQFF.

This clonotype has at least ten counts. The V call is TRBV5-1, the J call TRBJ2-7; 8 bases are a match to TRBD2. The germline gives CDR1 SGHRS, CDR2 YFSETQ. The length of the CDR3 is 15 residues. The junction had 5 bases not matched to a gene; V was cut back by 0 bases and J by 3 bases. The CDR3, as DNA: TGCGCCAGCAGCTTGGGCTCTAGCGGGTTCTACGAGCAGTACTTC. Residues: CASSLGSSGFYEQYF.

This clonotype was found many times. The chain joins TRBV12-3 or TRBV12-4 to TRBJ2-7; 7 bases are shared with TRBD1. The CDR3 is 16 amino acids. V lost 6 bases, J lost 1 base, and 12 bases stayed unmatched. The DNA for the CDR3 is TGTGCCAGCAGCTCGACAGGGCAACTATTATCCTACGAGCAGTACTTC. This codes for CASSSTGQLLSYEQYF.

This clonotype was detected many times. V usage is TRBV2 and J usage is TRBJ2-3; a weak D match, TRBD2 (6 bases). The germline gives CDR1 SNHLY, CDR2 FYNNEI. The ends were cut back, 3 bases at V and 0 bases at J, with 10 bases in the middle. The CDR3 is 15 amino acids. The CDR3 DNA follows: TGTGCCAGCAGTGAGGGCGGGGTTAGCACAGATACGCAGTATTTT. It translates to CASSEGGVSTDTQYF. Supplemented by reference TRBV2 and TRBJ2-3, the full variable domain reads EPEVTQTPSHQVTQMGQEVILRCVPISNHLYFYWYRQILGQKVEFLVSFYNNEISEKSEIFDDQFSVERPDGSNFTLKIRSTKLEDSAMYFCASSEGGVSTDTQYFGPGTRLTVL.

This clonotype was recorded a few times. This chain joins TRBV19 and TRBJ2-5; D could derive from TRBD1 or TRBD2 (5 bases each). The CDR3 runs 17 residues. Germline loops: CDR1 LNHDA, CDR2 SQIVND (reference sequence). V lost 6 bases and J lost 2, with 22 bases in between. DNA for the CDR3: TGTGCCAGTAGCTTGGTTATTCCGGGACGCCCACAAGAGACCCAGTACTTC. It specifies CASSLVIPGRPQETQYF. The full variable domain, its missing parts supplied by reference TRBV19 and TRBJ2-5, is DGGITQSPKYLFRKEGQNVTLSCEQNLNHDAMYWYRQDPGQGLRLIYYSQIVNDFQKGDIAEGYSVSREKKESFPLTVTSAQKNPTAFYLCASSLVIPGRPQETQYFGPGTRLLVL.

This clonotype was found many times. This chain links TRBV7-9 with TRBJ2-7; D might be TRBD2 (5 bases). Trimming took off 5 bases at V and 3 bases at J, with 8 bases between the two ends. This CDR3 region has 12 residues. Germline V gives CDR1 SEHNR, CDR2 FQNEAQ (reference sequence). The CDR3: CASSLTIYEQYF. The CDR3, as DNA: TGTGCCAGCAGCCTGACTATCTACGAGCAGTACTTC.

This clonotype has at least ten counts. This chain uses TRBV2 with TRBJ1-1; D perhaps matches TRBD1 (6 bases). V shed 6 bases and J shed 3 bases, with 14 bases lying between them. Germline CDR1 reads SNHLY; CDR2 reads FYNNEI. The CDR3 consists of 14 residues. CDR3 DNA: TGTGCCAGCAGCAAAGGGGGGGCACACACTGAAGCTTTCTTT. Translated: CASSKGGAHTEAFF.

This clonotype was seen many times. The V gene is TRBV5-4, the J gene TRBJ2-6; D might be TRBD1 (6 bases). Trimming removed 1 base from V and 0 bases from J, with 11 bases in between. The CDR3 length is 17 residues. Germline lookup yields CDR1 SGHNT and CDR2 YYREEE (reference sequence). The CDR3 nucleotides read TGTGCCAGCAGCTTGACAGGGATCCACTCTGGGGCCAACGTCCTGACTTTC. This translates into CASSLTGIHSGANVLTF.

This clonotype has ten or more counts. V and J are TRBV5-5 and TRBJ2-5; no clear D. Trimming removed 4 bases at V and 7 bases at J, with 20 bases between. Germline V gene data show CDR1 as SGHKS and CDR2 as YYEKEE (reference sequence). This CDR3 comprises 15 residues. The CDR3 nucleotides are TGTGCCAGCAGCCGCAGATCCGGGCAGGATGGGACCCAGTACTTC. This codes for CASSRRSGQDGTQYF.

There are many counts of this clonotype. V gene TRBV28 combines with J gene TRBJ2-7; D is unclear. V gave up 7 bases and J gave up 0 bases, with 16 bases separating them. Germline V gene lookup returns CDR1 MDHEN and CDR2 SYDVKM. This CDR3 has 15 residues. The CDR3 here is CASTAATKTSYEQYF. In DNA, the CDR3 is TGTGCCAGCACCGCAGCCACCAAAACCTCCTACGAGCAGTACTTC.

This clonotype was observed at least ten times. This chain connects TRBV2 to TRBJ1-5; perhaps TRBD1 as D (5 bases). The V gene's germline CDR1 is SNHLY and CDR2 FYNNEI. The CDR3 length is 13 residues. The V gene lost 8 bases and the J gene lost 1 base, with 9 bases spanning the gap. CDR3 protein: CASVRDSNQPQHF. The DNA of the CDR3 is TGTGCCAGCGTCCGGGACAGCAATCAGCCCCAGCATTTT.

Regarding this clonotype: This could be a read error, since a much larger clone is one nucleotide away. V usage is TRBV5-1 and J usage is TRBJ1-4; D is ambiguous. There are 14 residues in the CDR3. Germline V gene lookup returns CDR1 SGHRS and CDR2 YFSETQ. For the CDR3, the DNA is TGCGCCAGCAGCCCTCGGGGAGTCAATGAAAAACTGATTTTT. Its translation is CASSPRGVNEKLIF. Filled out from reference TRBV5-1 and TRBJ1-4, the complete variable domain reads KAGVTQTPRYLIKTRGQQVTLSCSPISGHRSVSWYQQTPGQGLQFLFEYFSETQRNKGNFPGRFSGRQFSNSRSEMNVSTLELGDSALYLCASSPRGVNEKLIFGSGTQLSVL.

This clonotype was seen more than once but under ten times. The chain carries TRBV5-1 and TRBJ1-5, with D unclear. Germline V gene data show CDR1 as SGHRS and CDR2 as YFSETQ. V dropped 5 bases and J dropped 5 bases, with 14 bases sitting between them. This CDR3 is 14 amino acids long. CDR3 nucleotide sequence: TGCGCCAGCAGTGATGGCCAGCCGCATCAGCCCCAGCATTTT. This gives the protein CASSDGQPHQPQHF. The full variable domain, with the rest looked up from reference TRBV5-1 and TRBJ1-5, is KAGVTQTPRYLIKTRGQQVTLSCSPISGHRSVSWYQQTPGQGLQFLFEYFSETQRNKGNFPGRFSGRQFSNSRSEMNVSTLELGDSALYLCASSDGQPHQPQHFGDGTRLSIL.

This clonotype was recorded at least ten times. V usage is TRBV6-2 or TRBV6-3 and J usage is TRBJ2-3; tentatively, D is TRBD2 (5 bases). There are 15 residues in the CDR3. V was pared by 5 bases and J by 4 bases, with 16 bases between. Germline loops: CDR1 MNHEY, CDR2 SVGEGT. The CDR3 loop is CASSDYPRGADTQYF. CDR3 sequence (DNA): TGTGCCAGCAGTGACTATCCTCGGGGAGCAGATACGCAGTATTTT.

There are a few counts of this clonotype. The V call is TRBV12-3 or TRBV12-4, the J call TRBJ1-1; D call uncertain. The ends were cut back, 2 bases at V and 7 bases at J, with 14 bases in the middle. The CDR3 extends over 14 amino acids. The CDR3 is CASSLTPDLNEAFF. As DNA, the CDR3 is TGTGCCAGCAGTTTAACCCCAGATCTAAATGAAGCTTTCTTT.

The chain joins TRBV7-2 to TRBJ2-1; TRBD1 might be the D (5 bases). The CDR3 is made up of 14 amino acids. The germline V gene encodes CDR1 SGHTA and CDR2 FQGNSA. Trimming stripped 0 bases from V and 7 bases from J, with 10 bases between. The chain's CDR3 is CASSLATELNEQFF. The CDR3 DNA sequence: TGTGCCAGCAGCTTAGCGACAGAACTAAATGAGCAGTTCTTC.

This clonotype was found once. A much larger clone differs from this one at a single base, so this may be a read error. This chain's CDR3 is CATSSSDSEQYF. In nucleotides, the CDR3 is TGTGCCACCAGCAGCTCTGATAGCGAGCAGTACTTC. This sequence joins TRBV15 and TRBJ2-7; unclear D gene. V was pared by 3 bases and J by 6 bases, with 9 bases between. Germline CDR1 reads LNHNV; CDR2 reads YYDKDF (reference sequence). This CDR3 comprises 12 residues.

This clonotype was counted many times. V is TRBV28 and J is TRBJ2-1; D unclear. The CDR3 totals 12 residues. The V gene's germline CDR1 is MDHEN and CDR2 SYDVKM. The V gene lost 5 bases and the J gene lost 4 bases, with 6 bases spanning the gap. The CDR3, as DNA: TGTGCCAGCAGTCCAGAGTACAATGAGCAGTTCTTC. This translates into CASSPEYNEQFF.

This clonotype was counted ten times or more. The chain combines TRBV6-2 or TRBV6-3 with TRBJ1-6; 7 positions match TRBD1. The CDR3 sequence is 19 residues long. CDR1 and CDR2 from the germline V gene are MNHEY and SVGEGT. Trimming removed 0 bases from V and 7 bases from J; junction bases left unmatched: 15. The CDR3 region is CASSYSVAVGQVKNSPLHF. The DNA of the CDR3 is TGTGCCAGCAGTTACTCGGTGGCAGTCGGACAGGTGAAAAATTCACCCCTCCACTTT.

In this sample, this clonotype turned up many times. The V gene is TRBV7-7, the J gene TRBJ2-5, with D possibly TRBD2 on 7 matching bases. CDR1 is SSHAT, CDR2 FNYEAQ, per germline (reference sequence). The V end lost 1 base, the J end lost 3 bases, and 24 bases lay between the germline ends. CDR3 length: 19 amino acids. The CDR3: CASSLVLGVAGAKKETQYF. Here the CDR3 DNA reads TGTGCCAGCAGCTTAGTGTTAGGTGTGGCGGGGGCCAAAAAAGAGACCCAGTACTTC.

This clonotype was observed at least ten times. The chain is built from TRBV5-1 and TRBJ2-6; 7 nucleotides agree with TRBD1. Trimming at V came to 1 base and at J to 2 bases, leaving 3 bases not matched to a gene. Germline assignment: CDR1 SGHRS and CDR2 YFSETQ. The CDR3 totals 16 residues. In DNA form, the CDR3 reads TGCGCCAGCAGCTTGCCGACAGGGCCTGGGGCCAACGTCCTGACTTTC. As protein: CASSLPTGPGANVLTF.

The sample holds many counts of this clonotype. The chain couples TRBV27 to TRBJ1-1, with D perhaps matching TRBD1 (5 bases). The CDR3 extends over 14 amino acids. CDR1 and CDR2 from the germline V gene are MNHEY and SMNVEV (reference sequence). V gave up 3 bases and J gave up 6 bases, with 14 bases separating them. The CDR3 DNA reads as TGTGCCAGCAGTTTGGGCCTCATAGGGGCTGAAGCTTTCTTT. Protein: CASSLGLIGAEAFF.

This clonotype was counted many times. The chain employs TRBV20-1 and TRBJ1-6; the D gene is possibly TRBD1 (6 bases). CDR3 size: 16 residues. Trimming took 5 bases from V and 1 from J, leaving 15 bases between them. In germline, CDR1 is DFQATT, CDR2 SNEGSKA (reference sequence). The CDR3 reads CSARRGVRSYNSPLHF. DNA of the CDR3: TGCAGTGCTCGAAGGGGGGTGAGGTCCTATAATTCACCCCTCCACTTT.

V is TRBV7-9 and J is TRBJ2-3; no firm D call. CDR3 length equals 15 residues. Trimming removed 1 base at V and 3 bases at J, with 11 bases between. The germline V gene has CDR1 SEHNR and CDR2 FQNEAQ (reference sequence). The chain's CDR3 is CASSLVVAATDTQYF. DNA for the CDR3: TGTGCCAGCAGCTTAGTGGTTGCAGCTACAGATACGCAGTATTTT.

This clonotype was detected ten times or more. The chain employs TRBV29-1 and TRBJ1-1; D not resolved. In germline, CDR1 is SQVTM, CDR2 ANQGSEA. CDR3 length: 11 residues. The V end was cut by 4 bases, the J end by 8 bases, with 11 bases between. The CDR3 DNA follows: TGCAGCGTTGGCAGGTTCTCCGAAGCTTTCTTT. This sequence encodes CSVGRFSEAFF.

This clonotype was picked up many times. CDR3 amino acids: CASSFGVAGLNEQFF. The DNA for the CDR3 is TGTGCCAGCAGTTTCGGGGTAGCGGGTTTAAATGAGCAGTTCTTC. The genes are TRBV12-3 or TRBV12-4 and TRBJ2-1; 7 bases are a match to TRBD2. With 3 bases clipped from V and 7 bases from J, the junction kept 9 bases outside the gene matches. This CDR3 is built from 15 residues.

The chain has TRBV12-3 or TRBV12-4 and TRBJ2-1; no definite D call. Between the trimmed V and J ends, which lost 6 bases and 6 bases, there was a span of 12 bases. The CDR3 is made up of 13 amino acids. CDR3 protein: CASRPMNTNEQFF. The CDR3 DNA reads TGTGCCAGCAGACCAATGAATACCAATGAGCAGTTCTTC.

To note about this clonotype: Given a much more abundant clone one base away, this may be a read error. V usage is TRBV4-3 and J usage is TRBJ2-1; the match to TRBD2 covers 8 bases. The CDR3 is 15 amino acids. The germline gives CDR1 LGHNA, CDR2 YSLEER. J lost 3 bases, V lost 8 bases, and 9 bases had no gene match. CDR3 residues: CASARSGGIYNEQFF. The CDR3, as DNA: TGCGCCAGCGCCAGAAGCGGGGGTATCTACAATGAGCAGTTCTTC.